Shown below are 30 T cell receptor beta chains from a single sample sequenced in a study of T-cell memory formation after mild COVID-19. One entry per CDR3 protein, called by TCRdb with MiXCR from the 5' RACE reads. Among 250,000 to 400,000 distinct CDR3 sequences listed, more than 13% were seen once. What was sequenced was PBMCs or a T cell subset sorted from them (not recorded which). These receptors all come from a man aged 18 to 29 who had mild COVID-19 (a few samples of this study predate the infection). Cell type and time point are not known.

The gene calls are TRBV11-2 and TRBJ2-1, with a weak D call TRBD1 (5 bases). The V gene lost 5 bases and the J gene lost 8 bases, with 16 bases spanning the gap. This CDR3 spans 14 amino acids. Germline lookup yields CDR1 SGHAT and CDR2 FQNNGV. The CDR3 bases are TGTGCCAGCAGCACTCCCCAGGGTTTGGATGAGCAGTTCTTC. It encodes CASSTPQGLDEQFF. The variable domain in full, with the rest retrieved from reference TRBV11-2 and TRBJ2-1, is EAGVAQSPRYKIIEKRQSVAFWCNPISGHATLYWYQQILGQGPKLLIQFQNNGVVDDSQLPKDRFSAERLKGVDSTLKIQPAKLEDSAVYLCASSTPQGLDEQFFGPGTRLTVL.

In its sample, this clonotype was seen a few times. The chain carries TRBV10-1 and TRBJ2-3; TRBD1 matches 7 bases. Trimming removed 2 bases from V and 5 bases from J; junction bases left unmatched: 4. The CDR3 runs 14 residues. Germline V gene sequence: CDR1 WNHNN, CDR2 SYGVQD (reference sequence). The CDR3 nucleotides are TGCGCCAGCAGTGAGAAGGGGGCGAGAGATACGCAGTATTTT. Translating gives CASSEKGARDTQYF.

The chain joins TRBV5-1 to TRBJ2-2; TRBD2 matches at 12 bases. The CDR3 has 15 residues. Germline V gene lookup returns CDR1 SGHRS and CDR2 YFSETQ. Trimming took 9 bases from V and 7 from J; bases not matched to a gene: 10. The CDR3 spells CATSSGGAADGELFF. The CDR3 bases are TGCGCCACCTCTAGCGGGGGGGCCGCGGACGGGGAGCTGTTTTTT.

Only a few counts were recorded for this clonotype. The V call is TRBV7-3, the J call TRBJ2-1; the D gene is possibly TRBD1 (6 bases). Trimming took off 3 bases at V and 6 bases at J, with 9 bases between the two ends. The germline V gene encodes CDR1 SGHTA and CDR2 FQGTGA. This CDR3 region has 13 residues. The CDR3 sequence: CASSFRGANEQFF. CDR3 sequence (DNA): TGTGCCAGCAGCTTCAGGGGAGCCAATGAGCAGTTCTTC. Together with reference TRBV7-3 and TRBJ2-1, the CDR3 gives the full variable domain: GAGVSQTPSNKVTEKGKYVELRCDPISGHTALYWYRQSLGQGPEFLIYFQGTGAADDSGLPNDRFFAVRPEGSVSTLKIQRTERGDSAVYLCASSFRGANEQFFGPGTRLTVL.

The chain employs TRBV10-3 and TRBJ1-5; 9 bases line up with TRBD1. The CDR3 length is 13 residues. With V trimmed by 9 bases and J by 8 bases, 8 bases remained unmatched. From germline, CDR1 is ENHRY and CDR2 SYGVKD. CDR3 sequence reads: CAIRDRADEPQHF. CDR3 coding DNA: TGTGCCATTCGGGACAGGGCTGATGAGCCCCAGCATTTT.

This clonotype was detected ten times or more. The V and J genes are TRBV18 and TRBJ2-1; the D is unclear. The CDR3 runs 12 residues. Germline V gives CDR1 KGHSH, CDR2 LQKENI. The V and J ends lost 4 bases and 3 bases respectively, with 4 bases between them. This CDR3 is CASSRDYNEQFF. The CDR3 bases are TGTGCCAGCTCACGCGACTACAATGAGCAGTTCTTC.

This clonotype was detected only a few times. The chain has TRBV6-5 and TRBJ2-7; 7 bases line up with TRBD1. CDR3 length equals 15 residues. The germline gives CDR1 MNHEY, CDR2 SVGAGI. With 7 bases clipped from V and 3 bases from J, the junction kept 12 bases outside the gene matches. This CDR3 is CASTKRQGLGYEQYF. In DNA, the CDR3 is TGTGCCAGCACCAAACGACAGGGTTTGGGCTACGAGCAGTACTTC.

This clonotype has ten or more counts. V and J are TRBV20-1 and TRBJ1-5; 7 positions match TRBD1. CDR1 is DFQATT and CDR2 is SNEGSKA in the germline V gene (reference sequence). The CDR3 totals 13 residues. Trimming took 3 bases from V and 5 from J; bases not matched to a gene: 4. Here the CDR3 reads CSASDREDQPQHF. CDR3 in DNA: TGCAGTGCTAGCGACAGGGAGGATCAGCCCCAGCATTTT.

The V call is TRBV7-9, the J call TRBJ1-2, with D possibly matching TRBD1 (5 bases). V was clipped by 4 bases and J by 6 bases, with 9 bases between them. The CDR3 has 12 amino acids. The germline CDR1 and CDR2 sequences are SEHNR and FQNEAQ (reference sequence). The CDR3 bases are TGTGCCAGCAGCTCGGGGACTAATGGCTACACCTTC. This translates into CASSSGTNGYTF.

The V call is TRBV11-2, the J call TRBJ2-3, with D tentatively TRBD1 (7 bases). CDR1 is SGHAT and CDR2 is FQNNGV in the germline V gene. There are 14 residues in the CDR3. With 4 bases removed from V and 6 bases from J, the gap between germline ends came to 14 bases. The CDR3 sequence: CASSSGGLQDTQYF. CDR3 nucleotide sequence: TGTGCCAGCAGCTCAGGGGGGTTACAGGATACGCAGTATTTT.

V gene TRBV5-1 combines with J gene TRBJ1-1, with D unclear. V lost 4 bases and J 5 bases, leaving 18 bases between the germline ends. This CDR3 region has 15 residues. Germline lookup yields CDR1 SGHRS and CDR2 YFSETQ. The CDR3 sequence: CASSPSGRSETEAFF. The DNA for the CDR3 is TGCGCCAGCAGCCCCTCGGGAAGGAGCGAGACTGAAGCTTTCTTT.

In nucleotides, the CDR3 is TGTGCCAGCAGCTCCCGGGACTCCACCAATACGCAGTATTTT. Protein: CASSSRDSTNTQYF. The V call is TRBV5-6, the J call TRBJ2-3, with D tentatively TRBD2 (6 bases). Germline lookup yields CDR1 SGHDT and CDR2 YYEEEE. This CDR3 comprises 14 residues. V was cut by 3 bases and J by 7 bases, with 15 bases left in between.

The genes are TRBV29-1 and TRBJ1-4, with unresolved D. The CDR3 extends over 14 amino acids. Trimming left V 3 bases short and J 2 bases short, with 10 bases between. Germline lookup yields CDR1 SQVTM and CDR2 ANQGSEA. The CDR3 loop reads CSVEVVGTNEKLFF. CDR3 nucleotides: TGCAGCGTTGAGGTCGTTGGGACTAATGAAAAACTGTTTTTT.

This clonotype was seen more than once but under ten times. In DNA, the CDR3 is TGTGCCAGCAGCCAAGAAACTATTCTCGGCTACACCTTC. Translated: CASSQETILGYTF. The gene calls are TRBV3-1 and TRBJ1-2, with D uncertain. CDR3 size: 13 residues. Looked up from germline, CDR1 is LGHDT and CDR2 is YNNKEL (reference sequence). The V gene lost 0 bases and the J gene lost 8 bases, with 10 bases spanning the gap.

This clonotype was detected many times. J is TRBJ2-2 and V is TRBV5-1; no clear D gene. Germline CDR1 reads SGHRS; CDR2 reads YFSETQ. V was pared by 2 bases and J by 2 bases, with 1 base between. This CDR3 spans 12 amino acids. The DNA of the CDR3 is TGCGCCAGCAGCTTTAACACCGGGGAGCTGTTTTTT. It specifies CASSFNTGELFF.

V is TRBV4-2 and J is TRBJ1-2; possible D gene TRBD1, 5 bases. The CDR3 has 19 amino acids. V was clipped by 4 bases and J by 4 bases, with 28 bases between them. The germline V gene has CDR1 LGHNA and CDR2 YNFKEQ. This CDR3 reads CASSPGGGRSGHRLYGYTF. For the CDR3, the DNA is TGTGCCAGCAGCCCCGGCGGAGGGCGCTCGGGGCACCGCCTCTATGGCTACACCTTC.

CDR3 loop: CASSGTTYRETQYF. For the CDR3, the DNA is TGTGCCAGCAGTGGGACTACCTATAGGGAGACCCAGTACTTC. This chain connects TRBV11-2 to TRBJ2-5; 7 nucleotides line up with TRBD2. The V and J ends lost 6 bases and 5 bases, in that order; junction bases with no gene match: 9. The CDR3 is 14 residues long. Germline V gene data show CDR1 as SGHAT and CDR2 as FQNNGV.

CDR3 sequence: CAISDLQGGDTQYF. CDR3 coding DNA: TGTGCCATCAGTGACCTTCAGGGGGGGGATACGCAGTATTTT. The chain carries TRBV10-3 and TRBJ2-3; D is perhaps TRBD1 or TRBD2 (7 bases each). The CDR3 runs to 14 residues. V lost 3 bases and J 6 bases, leaving 13 bases between the germline ends. Per germline, CDR1 ENHRY and CDR2 SYGVKD.

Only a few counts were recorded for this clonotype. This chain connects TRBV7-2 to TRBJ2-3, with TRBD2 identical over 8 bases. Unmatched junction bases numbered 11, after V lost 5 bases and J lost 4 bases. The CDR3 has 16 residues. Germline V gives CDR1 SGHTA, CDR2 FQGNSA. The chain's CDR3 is CASSHPPGGRPDTQYF. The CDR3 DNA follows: TGTGCCAGCAGCCACCCCCCGGGGGGGCGCCCAGATACGCAGTATTTT.

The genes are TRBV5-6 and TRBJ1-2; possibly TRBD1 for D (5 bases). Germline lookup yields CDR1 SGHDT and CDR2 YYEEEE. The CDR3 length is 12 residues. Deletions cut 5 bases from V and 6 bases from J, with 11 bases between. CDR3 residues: CASSWKTDGYTF. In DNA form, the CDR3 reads TGTGCCAGCAGTTGGAAGACAGATGGCTACACCTTC.

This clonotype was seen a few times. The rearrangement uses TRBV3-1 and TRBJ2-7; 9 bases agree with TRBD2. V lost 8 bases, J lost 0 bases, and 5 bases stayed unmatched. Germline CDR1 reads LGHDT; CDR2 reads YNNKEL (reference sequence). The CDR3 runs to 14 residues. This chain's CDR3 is CASGSGGYSYEQYF. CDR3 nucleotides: TGTGCCAGCGGAAGCGGGGGGTACTCCTACGAGCAGTACTTC.

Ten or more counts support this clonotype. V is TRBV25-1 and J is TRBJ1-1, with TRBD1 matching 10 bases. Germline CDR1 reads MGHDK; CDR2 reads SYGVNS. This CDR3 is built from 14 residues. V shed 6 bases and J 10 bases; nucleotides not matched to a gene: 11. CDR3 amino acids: CASSAHPGQGIAFF. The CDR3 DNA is TGTGCCAGCAGCGCTCACCCGGGACAGGGGATAGCTTTCTTT.

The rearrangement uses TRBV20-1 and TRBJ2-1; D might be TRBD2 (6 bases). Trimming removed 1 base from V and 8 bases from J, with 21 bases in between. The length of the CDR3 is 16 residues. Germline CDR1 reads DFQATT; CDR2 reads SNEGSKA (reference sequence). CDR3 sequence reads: CSARGGGRRSTDEQFF. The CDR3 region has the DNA TGCAGTGCTAGAGGGGGAGGACGAAGGTCGACGGATGAGCAGTTCTTC.

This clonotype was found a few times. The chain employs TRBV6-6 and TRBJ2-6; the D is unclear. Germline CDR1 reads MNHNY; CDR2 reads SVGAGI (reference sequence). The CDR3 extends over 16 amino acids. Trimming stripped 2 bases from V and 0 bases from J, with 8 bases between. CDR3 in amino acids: CASSYTTDSGANVLTF. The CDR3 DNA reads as TGTGCCAGCAGTTACACGACTGACTCTGGGGCCAACGTCCTGACTTTC.

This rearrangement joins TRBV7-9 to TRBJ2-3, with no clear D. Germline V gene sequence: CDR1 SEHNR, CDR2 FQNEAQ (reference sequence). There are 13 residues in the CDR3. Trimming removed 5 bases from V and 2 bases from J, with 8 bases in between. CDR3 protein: CASSRAVTDTQYF. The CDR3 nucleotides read TGTGCCAGCAGCAGGGCGGTCACAGATACGCAGTATTTT.

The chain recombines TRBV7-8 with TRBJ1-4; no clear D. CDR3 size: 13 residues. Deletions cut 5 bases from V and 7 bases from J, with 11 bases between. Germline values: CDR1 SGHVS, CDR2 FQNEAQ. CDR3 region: CASSPPFREKLFF. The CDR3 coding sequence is TGTGCCAGCAGCCCCCCGTTCCGTGAAAAACTGTTTTTT.

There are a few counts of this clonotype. Written as DNA, the CDR3 is TGCGCCAGCAGCCTAGGACTAGCGGGGGAATACACAGATACGCAGTATTTT. Translated: CASSLGLAGEYTDTQYF. The chain links TRBV5-1 to TRBJ2-3, with 13 positions matching TRBD2. The junction had 7 bases not matched to a gene; V was cut back by 4 bases and J by 2 bases. CDR1 SGHRS and CDR2 YFSETQ come from the germline V gene. CDR3 length: 17 amino acids.

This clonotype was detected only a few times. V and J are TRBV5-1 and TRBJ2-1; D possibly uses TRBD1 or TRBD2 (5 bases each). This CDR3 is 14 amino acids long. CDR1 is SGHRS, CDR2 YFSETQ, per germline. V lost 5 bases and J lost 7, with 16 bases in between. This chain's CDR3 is CASSKGQEGNEQFF. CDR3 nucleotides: TGCGCCAGCAGTAAAGGACAAGAGGGGAATGAGCAGTTCTTC. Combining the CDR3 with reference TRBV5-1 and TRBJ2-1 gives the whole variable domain KAGVTQTPRYLIKTRGQQVTLSCSPISGHRSVSWYQQTPGQGLQFLFEYFSETQRNKGNFPGRFSGRQFSNSRSEMNVSTLELGDSALYLCASSKGQEGNEQFFGPGTRLTVL.

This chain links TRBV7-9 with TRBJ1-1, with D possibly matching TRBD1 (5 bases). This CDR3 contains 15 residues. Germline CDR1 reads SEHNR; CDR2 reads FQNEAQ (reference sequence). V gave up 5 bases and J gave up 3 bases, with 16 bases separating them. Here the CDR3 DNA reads TGTGCCAGCAGCCTAAGGGGAGAGAGCTACACTGAAGCTTTCTTT. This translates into CASSLRGESYTEAFF.

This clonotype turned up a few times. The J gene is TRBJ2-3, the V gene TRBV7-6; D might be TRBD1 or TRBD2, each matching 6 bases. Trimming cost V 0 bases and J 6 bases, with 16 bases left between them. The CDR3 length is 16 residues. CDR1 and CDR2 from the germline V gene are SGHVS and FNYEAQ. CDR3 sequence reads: CASSLAGGGHTDTQYF. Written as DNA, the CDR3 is TGTGCCAGCAGCTTAGCCGGGGGCGGGCACACGGATACGCAGTATTTT.